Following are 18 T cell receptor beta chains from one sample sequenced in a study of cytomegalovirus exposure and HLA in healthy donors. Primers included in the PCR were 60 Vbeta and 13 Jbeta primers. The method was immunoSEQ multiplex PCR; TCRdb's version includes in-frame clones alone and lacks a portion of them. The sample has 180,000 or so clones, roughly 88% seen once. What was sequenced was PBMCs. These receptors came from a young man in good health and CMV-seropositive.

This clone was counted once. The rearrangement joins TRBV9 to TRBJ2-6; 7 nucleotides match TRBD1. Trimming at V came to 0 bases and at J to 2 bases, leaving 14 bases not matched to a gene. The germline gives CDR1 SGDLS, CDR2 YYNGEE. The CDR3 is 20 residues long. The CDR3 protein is CASSVARTGTFLAGANVLTF. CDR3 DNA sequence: TGTGCCAGCAGCGTAGCTAGGACAGGAACTTTTTTAGCTGGGGCCAACGTCCTGACTTTC.

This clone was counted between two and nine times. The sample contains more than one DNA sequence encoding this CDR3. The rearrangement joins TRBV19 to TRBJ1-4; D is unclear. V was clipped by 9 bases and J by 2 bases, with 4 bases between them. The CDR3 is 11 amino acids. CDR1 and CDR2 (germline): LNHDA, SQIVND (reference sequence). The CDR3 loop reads CASRTNEKLFF. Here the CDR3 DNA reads TGTGCCAGCCGGACTAATGAAAAACTGTTTTTT. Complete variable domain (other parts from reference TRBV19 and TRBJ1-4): DGGITQSPKYLFRKEGQNVTLSCEQNLNHDAMYWYRQDPGQGLRLIYYSQIVNDFQKGDIAEGYSVSREKKESFPLTVTSAQKNPTAFYLCASRTNEKLFFGSGTQLSVL.

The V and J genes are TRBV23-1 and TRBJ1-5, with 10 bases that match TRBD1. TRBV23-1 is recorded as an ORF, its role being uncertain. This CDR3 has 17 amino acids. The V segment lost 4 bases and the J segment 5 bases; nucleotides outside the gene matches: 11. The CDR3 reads CASSRLPRDRGYQPQHF. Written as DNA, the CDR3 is TGCGCCAGCAGTCGACTACCCCGGGACAGGGGATATCAGCCCCAGCATTTT.

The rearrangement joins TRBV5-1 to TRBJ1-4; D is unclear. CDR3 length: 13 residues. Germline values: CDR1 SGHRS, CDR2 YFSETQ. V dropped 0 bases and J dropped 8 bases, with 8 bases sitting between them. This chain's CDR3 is CASSLGRGEKLFF. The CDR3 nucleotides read TGCGCCAGCAGCTTGGGTCGCGGCGAAAAACTGTTTTTT.

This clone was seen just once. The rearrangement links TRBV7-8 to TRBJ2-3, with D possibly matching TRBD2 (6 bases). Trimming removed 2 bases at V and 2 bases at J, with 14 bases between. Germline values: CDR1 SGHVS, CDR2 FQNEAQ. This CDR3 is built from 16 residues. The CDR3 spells CASSLPGLYLTDTQYF. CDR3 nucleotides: TGTGCCAGCAGCTTACCGGGACTGTACCTCACAGATACGCAGTATTTT.

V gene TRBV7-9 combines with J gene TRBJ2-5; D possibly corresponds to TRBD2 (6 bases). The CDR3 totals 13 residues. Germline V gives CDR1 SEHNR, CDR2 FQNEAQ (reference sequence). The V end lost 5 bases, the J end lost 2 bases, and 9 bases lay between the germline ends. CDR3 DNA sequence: TGTGCCAGCAGCCCTGGGACTCAAGAGACCCAGTACTTC. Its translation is CASSPGTQETQYF.

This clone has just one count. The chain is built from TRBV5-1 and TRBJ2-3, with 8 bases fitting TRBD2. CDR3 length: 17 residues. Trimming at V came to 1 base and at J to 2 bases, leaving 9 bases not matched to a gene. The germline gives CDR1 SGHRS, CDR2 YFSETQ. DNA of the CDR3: TGCGCCAGCAGCTTGATTTCCGGCGGGGGGAACACAGATACGCAGTATTTT. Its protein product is CASSLISGGGNTDTQYF.

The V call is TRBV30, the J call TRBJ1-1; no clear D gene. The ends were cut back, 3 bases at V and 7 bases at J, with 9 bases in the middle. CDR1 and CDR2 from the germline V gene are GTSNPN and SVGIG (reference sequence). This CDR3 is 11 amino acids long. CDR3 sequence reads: CAWRAGSEAFF. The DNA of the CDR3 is TGTGCCTGGAGAGCGGGGAGTGAAGCTTTCTTT.

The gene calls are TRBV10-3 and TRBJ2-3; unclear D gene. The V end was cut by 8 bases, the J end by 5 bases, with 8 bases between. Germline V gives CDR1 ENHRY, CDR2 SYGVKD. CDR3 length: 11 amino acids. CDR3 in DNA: TGTGCCATCGCGCAGCGAGATACGCAGTATTTT. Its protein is CAIAQRDTQYF.

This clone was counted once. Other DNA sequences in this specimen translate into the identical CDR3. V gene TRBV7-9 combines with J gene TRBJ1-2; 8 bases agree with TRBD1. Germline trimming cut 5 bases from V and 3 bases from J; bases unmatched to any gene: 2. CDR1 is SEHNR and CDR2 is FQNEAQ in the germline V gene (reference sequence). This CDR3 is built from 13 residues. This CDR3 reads CASSLGQDYGYTF. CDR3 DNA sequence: TGTGCCAGCAGCCTGGGACAGGACTATGGCTACACCTTC.

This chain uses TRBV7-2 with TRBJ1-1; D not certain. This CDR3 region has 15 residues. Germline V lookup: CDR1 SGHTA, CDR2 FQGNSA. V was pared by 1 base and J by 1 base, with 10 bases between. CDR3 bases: TGTGCCAGCAGCTTAGGAGTTTATGGGAACACTGAAGCTTTCTTT. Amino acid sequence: CASSLGVYGNTEAFF.

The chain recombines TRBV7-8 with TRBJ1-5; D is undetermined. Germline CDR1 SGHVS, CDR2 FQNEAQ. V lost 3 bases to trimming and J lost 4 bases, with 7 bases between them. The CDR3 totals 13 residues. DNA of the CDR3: TGTGCCAGCAGCTTGATGAGGAATCAGCCCCAGCATTTT. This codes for CASSLMRNQPQHF.

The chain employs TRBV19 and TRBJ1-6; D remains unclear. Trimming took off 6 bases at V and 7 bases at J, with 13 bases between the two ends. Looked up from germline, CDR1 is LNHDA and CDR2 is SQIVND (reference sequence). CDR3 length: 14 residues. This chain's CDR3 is CASSLPGANSPLHF. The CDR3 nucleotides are TGTGCCAGTAGCCTACCGGGAGCCAATTCACCCCTCCACTTT.

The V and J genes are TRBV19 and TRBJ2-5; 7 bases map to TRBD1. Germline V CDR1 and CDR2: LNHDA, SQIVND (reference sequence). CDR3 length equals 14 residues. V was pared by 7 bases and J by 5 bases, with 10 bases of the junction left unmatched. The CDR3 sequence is CASKVDRVGETQYF. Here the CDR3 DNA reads TGTGCCAGTAAAGTCGACAGGGTGGGGGAGACCCAGTACTTC.

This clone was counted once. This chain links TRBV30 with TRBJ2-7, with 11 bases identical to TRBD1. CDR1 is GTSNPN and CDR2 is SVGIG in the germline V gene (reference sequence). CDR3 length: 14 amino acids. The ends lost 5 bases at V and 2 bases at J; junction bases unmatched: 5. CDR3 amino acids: CAWGPGQGAYEQYF. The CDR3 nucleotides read TGTGCCTGGGGTCCGGGACAGGGGGCCTACGAGCAGTACTTC.

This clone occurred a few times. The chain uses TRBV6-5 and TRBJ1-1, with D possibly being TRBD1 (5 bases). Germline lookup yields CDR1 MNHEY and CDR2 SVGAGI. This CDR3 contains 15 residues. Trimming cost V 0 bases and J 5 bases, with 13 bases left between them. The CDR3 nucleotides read TGTGCCAGCAGTTACTCTCCAGGGCTGATTACTGAAGCTTTCTTT. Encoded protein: CASSYSPGLITEAFF.

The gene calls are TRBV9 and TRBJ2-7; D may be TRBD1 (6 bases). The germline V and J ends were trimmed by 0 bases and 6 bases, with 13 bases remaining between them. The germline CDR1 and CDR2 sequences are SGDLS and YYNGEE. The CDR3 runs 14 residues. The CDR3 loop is CASSVAAQGTEQYF. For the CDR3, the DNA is TGTGCCAGCAGCGTAGCCGCGCAGGGGACCGAGCAGTACTTC. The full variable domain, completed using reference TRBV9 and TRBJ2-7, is DSGVTQTPKHLITATGQRVTLRCSPRSGDLSVYWYQQSLDQGLQFLIQYYNGEERAKGNILERFSAQQFPDLHSELNLSSLELGDSALYFCASSVAAQGTEQYFGPGTRLTVT.

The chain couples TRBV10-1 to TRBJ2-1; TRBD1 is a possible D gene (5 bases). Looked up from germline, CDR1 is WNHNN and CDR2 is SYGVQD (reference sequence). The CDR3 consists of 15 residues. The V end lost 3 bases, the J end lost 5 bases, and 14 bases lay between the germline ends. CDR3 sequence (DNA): TGCGCCAGCAGTGATGCGCAGGGCCCTGACAATGAGCAGTTCTTC. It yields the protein CASSDAQGPDNEQFF.